This T cell receptor beta chain stems from a study of STAT5B mutations in CD4+ large granular lymphocyte leukemia. The study, taken as a whole, reports: Compared with healthy controls (2/35), patient top clones favored TRBV06 (8/27). About a quarter of private leukemic clonotypes occurred rarely in other patients' non-leukemic repertoires.

V shed 1 base and J shed 5 bases, with 9 bases lying between them. The CDR3 consists of 13 residues. The germline V gene has CDR1 SGHNT and CDR2 YYREEE (reference sequence). About this clone itself: Its specificity is not known.

Sequencing was at survey level. How the authors handled the data: A productive frequency of 2.59 x 10-5 was the lowest detectable. Only in-frame clones appear in the TCRdb table, and some are missing; sequencing was by immunoSEQ multiplex PCR. D and trimming come from the DNA, and the V and J calls and clone size come from that table. The table lists more than 25,000 clones, roughly three quarters of them singletons. Sequenced input: CD4+ T cells from blood buffy coats. This clonotype was obtained from a human donor in good health. V is TRBV5-4 and J is TRBJ1-1; possible D gene TRBD1, 5 bases. Here the CDR3 reads CASSLSGVTEAFF. The CDR3 coding sequence is TGTGCCAGCAGCTTGTCGGGGGTTACTGAAGCTTTCTTT. Together with reference TRBV5-4 and TRBJ1-1, the CDR3 gives the full variable domain: ETGVTQSPTHLIKTRGQQVTLRCSSQSGHNTVSWYQQALGQGPQFIFQYYREEENGRGNFPPRFSGLQFPNYSSELNVNALELDDSALYLCASSLSGVTEAFFGQGTRLTVV.